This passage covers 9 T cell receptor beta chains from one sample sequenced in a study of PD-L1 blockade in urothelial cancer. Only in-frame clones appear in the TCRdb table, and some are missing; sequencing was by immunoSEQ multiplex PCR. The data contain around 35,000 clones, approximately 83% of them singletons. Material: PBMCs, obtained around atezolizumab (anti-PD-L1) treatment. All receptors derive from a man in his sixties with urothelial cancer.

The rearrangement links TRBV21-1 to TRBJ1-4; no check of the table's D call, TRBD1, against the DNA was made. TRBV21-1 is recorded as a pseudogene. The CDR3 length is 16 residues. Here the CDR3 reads CASRPFRQTTNEKLFF. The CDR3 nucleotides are TGTGCCAGCAGACCGTTTCGACAGACAACTAATGAAAAACTGTTTTTT.

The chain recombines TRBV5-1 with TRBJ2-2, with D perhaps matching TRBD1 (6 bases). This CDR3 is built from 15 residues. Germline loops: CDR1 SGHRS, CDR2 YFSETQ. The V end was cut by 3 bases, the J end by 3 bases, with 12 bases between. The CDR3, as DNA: TGCGCCAGCAGCTCCTACAGGGCGGACACCGGGGAGCTGTTTTTT. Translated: CASSSYRADTGELFF.

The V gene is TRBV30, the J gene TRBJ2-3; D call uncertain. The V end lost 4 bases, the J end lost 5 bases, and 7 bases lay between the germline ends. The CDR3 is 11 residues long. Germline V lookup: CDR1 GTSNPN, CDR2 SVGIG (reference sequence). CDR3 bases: TGTGCCTGGAACGTCGGAGATACGCAGTATTTT. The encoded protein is CAWNVGDTQYF.

The CDR3 spells CAWSVWGRLNEQFF. CDR3 sequence (DNA): TGTGCCTGGAGTGTCTGGGGGCGTCTCAATGAGCAGTTCTTC. The gene calls are TRBV30 and TRBJ2-1; maybe TRBD1 (6 bases). The CDR3 contains 14 residues. Trimming removed 0 bases at V and 6 bases at J, with 12 bases between. Germline CDR1 and CDR2: GTSNPN and SVGIG (reference sequence). The whole variable domain, remainder taken from reference TRBV30 and TRBJ2-1, is SQTIHQWPATLVQPVGSPLSLECTVEGTSNPNLYWYRQAAGRGLQLLFYSVGIGQISSEVPQNLSASRPQDRQFILSSKKLLLSDSGFYLCAWSVWGRLNEQFFGPGTRLTVL.

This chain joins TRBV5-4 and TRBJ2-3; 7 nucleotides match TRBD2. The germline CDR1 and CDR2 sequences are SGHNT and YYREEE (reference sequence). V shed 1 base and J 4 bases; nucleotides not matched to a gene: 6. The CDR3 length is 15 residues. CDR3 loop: CASSLRGVQSDTQYF. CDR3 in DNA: TGTGCCAGCAGCTTGCGGGGGGTCCAGTCAGATACGCAGTATTTT.

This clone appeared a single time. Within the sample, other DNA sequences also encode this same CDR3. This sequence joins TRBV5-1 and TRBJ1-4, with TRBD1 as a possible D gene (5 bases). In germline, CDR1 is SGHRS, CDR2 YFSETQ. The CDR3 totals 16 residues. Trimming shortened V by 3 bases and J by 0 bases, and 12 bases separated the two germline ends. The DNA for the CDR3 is TGCGCCAGCAGCTCGGGGGGGGGTGCAACTAATGAAAAACTGTTTTTT. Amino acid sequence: CASSSGGGATNEKLFF.

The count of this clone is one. The CDR3 DNA follows: TGTGCCACCAGCACCGGACAGGGGAGCAATCAGCCCCAGCATTTT. It specifies CATSTGQGSNQPQHF. The V gene is TRBV15, the J gene TRBJ1-5, with TRBD1 matching 9 bases. In germline, CDR1 is LNHNV, CDR2 YYDKDF (reference sequence). This CDR3 has 15 residues. V shed 4 bases and J 1 base; nucleotides not matched to a gene: 2.

The CDR3 here is CASSSSAGTGPFF. The CDR3 coding sequence is TGTGCCAGCTCATCCTCTGCCGGGACAGGTCCTTTCTTT. This sequence joins TRBV18 and TRBJ1-1; 8 bases are shared with TRBD1. Trimming removed 5 bases from V and 12 bases from J; junction bases left unmatched: 11. The CDR3 runs 13 residues. Germline V gene lookup returns CDR1 KGHSH and CDR2 LQKENI.

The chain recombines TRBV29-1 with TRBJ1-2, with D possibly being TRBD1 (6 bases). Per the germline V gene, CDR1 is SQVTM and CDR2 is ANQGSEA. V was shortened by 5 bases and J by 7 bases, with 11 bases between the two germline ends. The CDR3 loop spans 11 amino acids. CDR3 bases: TGCAGCGTTCGGACAGAGGCTGGCTACACCTTC. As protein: CSVRTEAGYTF.